Below, one TCR beta chain is given with its context. Its antigen is undetermined. Per germline, CDR1 SGHRS and CDR2 YFSETQ. The CDR3 consists of 15 residues. The germline V and J ends were trimmed by 10 bases and 7 bases, with 27 bases remaining between them. Only in-frame clones appear in the TCRdb table, and some are missing; sequencing was by immunoSEQ multiplex PCR. The table includes over 130,000 clones, around 93% detected once. The entry originates in a study of T cell responses to AZD1222 COVID-19 vaccine. Study-wide points: In a largely white British group with more females than males, clonal diversity was possibly underestimated. Targets within unmutated variant regions were reportedly found for nearly half of spike-specific TCRs. Spike was spanned by vaccine-associated CD4 TCRs, with dominance at 160-218 and 743-854.

This material consisted of peripheral blood, taken on day 0 of AZD1222 vaccination. This clonotype was sampled from an adult in good health. V gene TRBV5-1 combines with J gene TRBJ2-7, with no clear D. CDR3 DNA sequence: TGCGCCCGCGCGGTAGCCCTAAAAAGGCAAGCAGAGCAGTACTTC. Its protein is CARAVALKRQAEQYF. Drawing the rest from reference TRBV5-1 and TRBJ2-7, the complete variable domain is KAGVTQTPRYLIKTRGQQVTLSCSPISGHRSVSWYQQTPGQGLQFLFEYFSETQRNKGNFPGRFSGRQFSNSRSEMNVSTLELGDSALYLCARAVALKRQAEQYFGPGTRLTVT.